These T cell receptor beta chains were read from a single sample in a study of T cell responses to AZD1222 COVID-19 vaccine. Produced via immunoSEQ multiplex PCR; TCRdb's table is partial and in-frame only. Of over 130,000 clones in the sample, 90% were seen once. The sample here was peripheral blood, taken 28 days after the second AZD1222 dose. These receptors originate from an adult who received the AZD1222 COVID-19 vaccine. CDR3s include the opening cysteine and the closing phenylalanine or tryptophan. A D gene is named only where the DNA matches it firmly. Expanded clones get a size class; other rows say once, few or many, or leave the size out.

v_call: TRBV30
clone_size: NA
j_call: TRBJ1-1
d_call: NA
cdr3_aa: CAWSVRGPGEAFF
cdr3_nt: TGTGCCTGGAGTGTACGGGGGCCGGGTGAAGCTTTCTTT

v_call: TRBV6-4
clone_size: NA
j_call: TRBJ1-1
d_call: NA
cdr3_aa: CASSAGEGTEAFF
cdr3_nt: TGTGCCAGCAGCGCAGGGGAAGGAACTGAAGCTTTCTTT

v_call: TRBV15
clone_size: NA
j_call: TRBJ2-7
d_call: NA
cdr3_aa: CATSMGTSLYEQYF
cdr3_nt: TGTGCCACCAGCATGGGGACTTCCCTTTACGAGCAGTACTTC

v_call: TRBV6-6
clone_size: NA
j_call: TRBJ2-3
d_call: NA
cdr3_aa: CASSYGPGDTQYF
cdr3_nt: TGTGCCAGCAGTTACGGTCCGGGAGATACGCAGTATTTT

v_call: TRBV18
clone_size: NA
j_call: TRBJ1-1
d_call: TRBD1
cdr3_aa: CASSQSFTGVGTEAFF
cdr3_nt: TGTGCCAGCTCACAATCATTTACAGGGGTCGGGACTGAAGCTTTCTTT

v_call: TRBV5-4
clone_size: NA
j_call: TRBJ2-7
d_call: TRBD2
cdr3_aa: CASTSPGLEFGEQYF
cdr3_nt: TGTGCCAGCACCTCCCCGGGACTAGAGTTCGGCGAGCAGTACTTC

v_call: TRBV16
clone_size: NA
j_call: TRBJ1-5
d_call: NA
cdr3_aa: CASTLSGPQHF
cdr3_nt: TGTGCCAGCACCCTTTCGGGGCCCCAGCATTTT

v_call: TRBV12-5
clone_size: NA
j_call: TRBJ2-5
d_call: TRBD1
cdr3_aa: CASGLVRTGRGVETQYF
cdr3_nt: TGTGCTAGTGGTTTGGTTCGGACAGGCCGGGGTGTGGAGACCCAGTACTTC

v_call: TRBV3-1/TRBV3-2
clone_size: few
j_call: TRBJ1-2
d_call: NA
cdr3_aa: CASSPSRGGYTF
cdr3_nt: TGTGCCAGCAGCCCCTCTCGGGGTGGCTACACCTTC

v_call: TRBV7-9
clone_size: NA
j_call: TRBJ2-1
d_call: TRBD2
cdr3_aa: CASSPSGQGEQFF
cdr3_nt: TGTGCCAGCAGCCCTAGCGGGCAAGGGGAGCAGTTCTTC

v_call: TRBV30
clone_size: NA
j_call: TRBJ1-4
d_call: NA
cdr3_aa: CAWGEVTDEKLFF
cdr3_nt: TGTGCCTGGGGGGAGGTGACGGATGAAAAACTGTTTTTT

v_call: TRBV12-3/TRBV12-4
clone_size: NA
j_call: TRBJ2-5
d_call: NA
cdr3_aa: CASSFAPRETQYF
cdr3_nt: TGTGCCAGCAGTTTCGCCCCAAGGGAGACCCAGTACTTC

v_call: TRBV15
clone_size: NA
j_call: TRBJ1-1
d_call: TRBD1
cdr3_aa: CATSRVGQGMRTEAFF
cdr3_nt: TGTGCCACCAGCAGAGTTGGACAGGGGATGAGAACTGAAGCTTTCTTT

v_call: TRBV7-2
clone_size: NA
j_call: TRBJ1-5
d_call: TRBD1
cdr3_aa: CASTQGGREPQHF
cdr3_nt: TGTGCCAGCACCCAGGGGGGGAGAGAGCCCCAGCATTTT

v_call: TRBV14
clone_size: once
j_call: TRBJ1-2
d_call: TRBD1
cdr3_aa: CASSQQTGAGYTF
cdr3_nt: TGTGCCAGCAGCCAACAGACAGGGGCTGGCTACACCTTC

v_call: TRBV2
clone_size: NA
j_call: TRBJ2-3
d_call: TRBD2
cdr3_aa: CASSEPRTRNTDTQYF
cdr3_nt: TGTGCCAGCAGTGAACCCCGGACTAGAAACACAGATACGCAGTATTTT

v_call: TRBV3-1/TRBV3-2
clone_size: NA
j_call: TRBJ2-1
d_call: TRBD2
cdr3_aa: CASSQELLAGGRNEQFF
cdr3_nt: TGTGCCAGCAGCCAAGAACTACTAGCGGGAGGAAGGAATGAGCAGTTCTTC

v_call: TRBV5-1
clone_size: NA
j_call: TRBJ2-1
d_call: NA
cdr3_aa: CASSNPGGGKASNEQFF
cdr3_nt: TGCGCCAGCAGCAATCCCGGCGGCGGGAAGGCCAGCAATGAGCAGTTCTTC

v_call: TRBV6-6
clone_size: NA
j_call: TRBJ1-5
d_call: NA
cdr3_aa: CASSPTFGGNQPQHF
cdr3_nt: TGTGCCAGCAGCCCGACGTTTGGTGGCAATCAGCCCCAGCATTTT

v_call: TRBV11-3
clone_size: NA
j_call: TRBJ2-7
d_call: NA
cdr3_aa: CASSLYGRQYF
cdr3_nt: TGTGCCAGCAGCTTATACGGGCGGCAGTACTTC

v_call: TRBV7-9
clone_size: NA
j_call: TRBJ1-1
d_call: NA
cdr3_aa: CASSLTVNTEAFF
cdr3_nt: TGTGCCAGCAGCCTAACAGTTAACACTGAAGCTTTCTTT

v_call: TRBV3-1/TRBV3-2
clone_size: NA
j_call: TRBJ1-2
d_call: NA
cdr3_aa: CASSPLDPGQSTF
cdr3_nt: TGTGCCAGCAGCCCCTTAGATCCGGGGCAGAGCACCTTC

v_call: TRBV2
clone_size: NA
j_call: TRBJ2-1
d_call: NA
cdr3_aa: CASSEGYRPSSDEQFF
cdr3_nt: TGTGCCAGCAGTGAGGGTTACCGCCCTTCCAGCGATGAGCAGTTCTTC

v_call: TRBV18
clone_size: NA
j_call: TRBJ1-5
d_call: TRBD1
cdr3_aa: CASSADRNNQPQHF
cdr3_nt: TGTGCCAGCTCAGCGGACAGGAACAATCAGCCCCAGCATTTT

v_call: TRBV15
clone_size: NA
j_call: TRBJ2-2
d_call: TRBD1
cdr3_aa: CATSPYQGAGELFF
cdr3_nt: TGTGCCACCAGTCCTTACCAGGGGGCGGGGGAGCTGTTTTTT

v_call: TRBV7-2
clone_size: once
j_call: TRBJ2-3
d_call: TRBD2
cdr3_aa: CASSLSSGPGGADTQYF
cdr3_nt: TGTGCCAGCAGCTTAAGTTCGGGGCCCGGGGGGGCAGATACGCAGTATTTT

v_call: TRBV7-9
clone_size: NA
j_call: TRBJ2-3
d_call: NA
cdr3_aa: CASSFGQSTDTQYF
cdr3_nt: TGTGCCAGCAGCTTCGGACAGAGCACAGATACGCAGTATTTT

v_call: TRBV5-4
clone_size: NA
j_call: TRBJ2-5
d_call: NA
cdr3_aa: CASSSALRAGEETQYF
cdr3_nt: TGTGCCAGCAGCTCCGCCCTGCGGGCAGGGGAAGAGACCCAGTACTTC

v_call: TRBV27
clone_size: NA
j_call: TRBJ2-2
d_call: NA
cdr3_aa: CASSLSRYQEELFF
cdr3_nt: TGTGCCAGCAGTTTATCGAGATACCAGGAGGAGCTGTTTTTT

v_call: TRBV27
clone_size: NA
j_call: TRBJ1-6
d_call: TRBD1
cdr3_aa: CASRQTTGTGGNSPLHF
cdr3_nt: TGTGCCAGCAGGCAGACAACCGGGACAGGGGGTAATTCACCCCTCCACTTT

v_call: TRBV4-2
clone_size: NA
j_call: TRBJ2-1
d_call: NA
cdr3_aa: CASSQELAGYNEQFF
cdr3_nt: TGTGCCAGCAGCCAAGAACTAGCTGGCTACAATGAGCAGTTCTTC

v_call: TRBV28
clone_size: NA
j_call: TRBJ1-1
d_call: NA
cdr3_aa: CASSPAHRTLTEAFF
cdr3_nt: TGTGCCAGCAGCCCTGCCCACAGGACCCTCACTGAAGCTTTCTTT

v_call: TRBV9
clone_size: NA
j_call: TRBJ2-7
d_call: NA
cdr3_aa: CASSGGPTGEQYF
cdr3_nt: TGTGCCAGCTCGGGCGGGCCGACGGGGGAGCAGTACTTC

v_call: TRBV5-5
clone_size: NA
j_call: TRBJ2-5
d_call: NA
cdr3_aa: CASSLDSRGYGETQYF
cdr3_nt: TGTGCCAGCAGCTTGGATTCTAGGGGGTATGGGGAGACCCAGTACTTC

v_call: TRBV5-1
clone_size: NA
j_call: TRBJ2-7
d_call: NA
cdr3_aa: CASSLVTGQSTLQYF
cdr3_nt: TGCGCCAGCAGCTTAGTGACCGGGCAGAGTACCTTGCAGTACTTC

v_call: TRBV7-8
clone_size: once
j_call: TRBJ2-7
d_call: NA
cdr3_aa: CASSLASRYSSYEQYF
cdr3_nt: TGTGCCAGCAGCTTAGCATCGAGGTATAGCTCCTACGAGCAGTACTTC

v_call: TRBV7-8
clone_size: once
j_call: TRBJ1-4
d_call: TRBD1
cdr3_aa: CASSLDGTGGEKLFF
cdr3_nt: TGTGCCAGCAGCTTAGATGGGACAGGGGGTGAAAAACTGTTTTTT

v_call: TRBV2
clone_size: NA
j_call: TRBJ1-1
d_call: NA
cdr3_aa: CASTPQGGTEAFF
cdr3_nt: TGTGCCAGCACCCCGCAAGGGGGCACTGAAGCTTTCTTT

v_call: TRBV30
clone_size: NA
j_call: TRBJ1-1
d_call: TRBD1
cdr3_aa: CAWSVRDRGRGAFF
cdr3_nt: TGTGCCTGGAGTGTCCGGGACAGGGGGCGGGGAGCTTTCTTT

v_call: TRBV7-8
clone_size: NA
j_call: TRBJ1-1
d_call: NA
cdr3_aa: CASSSTGARRNTEAFF
cdr3_nt: TGTGCCAGCAGCTCGACAGGTGCTCGGCGGAACACTGAAGCTTTCTTT

v_call: TRBV6-4
clone_size: NA
j_call: TRBJ2-1
d_call: TRBD1
cdr3_aa: CASSDLGQDYNEQFF
cdr3_nt: TGTGCCAGCAGTGACTTGGGACAGGATTACAATGAGCAGTTCTTC

v_call: TRBV7-9
clone_size: NA
j_call: TRBJ2-1
d_call: NA
cdr3_aa: CASSPEVGFNNEQFF
cdr3_nt: TGTGCCAGCAGCCCCGAGGTGGGATTTAACAATGAGCAGTTCTTC

v_call: TRBV7-2
clone_size: NA
j_call: TRBJ2-1
d_call: NA
cdr3_aa: CASRLGFLVQNEQFF
cdr3_nt: TGTGCCAGCAGGCTCGGATTTTTGGTACAGAATGAGCAGTTCTTC

v_call: TRBV4-1
clone_size: NA
j_call: TRBJ2-7
d_call: TRBD2
cdr3_aa: CASSQIAGGPLEQYF
cdr3_nt: TGCGCCAGCAGCCAGATAGCGGGAGGGCCCCTCGAGCAGTACTTC

v_call: TRBV7-2
clone_size: once
j_call: TRBJ1-3
d_call: NA
cdr3_aa: CASSLAFGGSSGNTIYF
cdr3_nt: TGTGCCAGCAGCTTAGCGTTCGGGGGGAGCTCTGGAAACACCATATATTTT

v_call: TRBV7-9
clone_size: NA
j_call: TRBJ1-2
d_call: NA
cdr3_aa: CASSLDTGLHYGYTF
cdr3_nt: TGTGCCAGCAGCTTAGATACAGGGCTACACTATGGCTACACCTTC

v_call: TRBV21-1
clone_size: NA
j_call: TRBJ2-3
d_call: NA
cdr3_aa: CASSKESTGGLTDTQYF
cdr3_nt: TGTGCCAGCAGCAAGGAATCGACAGGGGGTCTTACAGATACGCAGTATTTT

v_call: TRBV7-8
clone_size: NA
j_call: TRBJ2-1
d_call: TRBD2
cdr3_aa: CASSLVLLAGRTEQFF
cdr3_nt: TGTGCCAGCAGCTTAGTGTTACTAGCGGGGCGAACTGAGCAGTTCTTC

v_call: TRBV19
clone_size: NA
j_call: TRBJ2-2
d_call: TRBD2
cdr3_aa: CASSPPAGGGGTGELFF
cdr3_nt: TGTGCCAGTAGTCCCCCAGCGGGAGGGGGTGGAACCGGGGAGCTGTTTTTT

v_call: TRBV5-5
clone_size: NA
j_call: TRBJ1-5
d_call: NA
cdr3_aa: CASSPQGGSNQPQHF
cdr3_nt: TGTGCCAGCAGCCCCCAAGGGGGTAGCAATCAGCCCCAGCATTTT

v_call: TRBV5-4
clone_size: NA
j_call: TRBJ2-3
d_call: TRBD2
cdr3_aa: CASSWSSGTSTDTQYF
cdr3_nt: TGTGCCAGCAGTTGGAGTAGCGGGACGAGCACAGATACGCAGTATTTT

v_call: TRBV7-6
clone_size: NA
j_call: TRBJ1-1
d_call: NA
cdr3_aa: CASSSFGDSNTEAFF
cdr3_nt: TGTGCCAGCAGCTCCTTCGGGGATTCGAACACTGAAGCTTTCTTT

v_call: TRBV18
clone_size: few
j_call: TRBJ2-2
d_call: TRBD1
cdr3_aa: CASLKGDRVPTNTGELFF
cdr3_nt: TGTGCCAGCTTGAAAGGGGACAGGGTACCTACGAACACCGGGGAGCTGTTTTTT

v_call: TRBV27
clone_size: large
j_call: TRBJ2-7
d_call: NA
cdr3_aa: CASSPGRLDSYEQYF
cdr3_nt: TGTGCCAGCAGCCCGGGACGGCTAGACTCCTACGAGCAGTACTTC

v_call: TRBV29-1
clone_size: NA
j_call: TRBJ1-1
d_call: NA
cdr3_aa: CSVHGLGGSTEAFF
cdr3_nt: TGCAGCGTTCATGGGTTAGGTGGGTCCACTGAAGCTTTCTTT

v_call: TRBV27
clone_size: NA
j_call: TRBJ1-2
d_call: NA
cdr3_aa: CASSSSIGEENYGYTF
cdr3_nt: TGTGCCAGCAGTTCCTCGATCGGGGAGGAAAACTATGGCTACACCTTC

v_call: TRBV7-9
clone_size: NA
j_call: TRBJ2-1
d_call: TRBD2
cdr3_aa: CASSSGLAVGEQFF
cdr3_nt: TGTGCCAGCAGCTCGGGACTAGCGGTGGGTGAGCAGTTCTTC

v_call: TRBV19
clone_size: NA
j_call: TRBJ2-1
d_call: TRBD2
cdr3_aa: CASSIPPSWGGPKNEQFF
cdr3_nt: TGTGCCAGTAGTATTCCCCCTAGCTGGGGAGGGCCAAAAAATGAGCAGTTCTTC